This T cell receptor beta chain came from a study of control samples from healthy donors and cancer patients. The assay was immunoSEQ multiplex PCR, and TCRdb's table has in-frame clones only and misses some. The sample lists roughly 130,000 clones, roughly 90% occurring once. Material for sequencing was blood. The origin of this receptor is a young man in good health.

As DNA, the CDR3 is TGTGCCAGCAGCTTTATGTGGGGGACAGAGAACACCGGGGAGCTGTTTTTT. This sequence encodes CASSFMWGTENTGELFF. The chain carries TRBV11-3 and TRBJ2-2; TRBD1 aligns across 7 bases. The germline V gene encodes CDR1 SGHNT and CDR2 YENEEA. Trimming removed 3 bases from V and 1 base from J; junction bases left unmatched: 8. CDR3 length: 17 amino acids.